These 29 T cell receptor beta chains share one sample of origin, sequenced in a study of response to subunit inactivated influenza vaccine. A single record per CDR3 protein comes from TCRdb applying MiXCR to the RT-PCR reads. The sample includes around 600,000 distinct CDR3 sequences, approximately 11% of them seen just once. These data were likewise used in another study, on T cells expressing NK-cell markers. From that second work: Template switching by 5'RACE with UMIs generated the TCR beta cDNA.

Here the sequenced sample was PBMCs from blood, taken on the day of vaccination. These receptor sequences come from a man over 45 who received an inactivated influenza vaccine.

There are many counts of this clonotype. The chain recombines TRBV12-3 or TRBV12-4 with TRBJ1-1; tentatively, D is TRBD1 (5 bases). V was pared by 5 bases and J by 2 bases, with 9 bases between. CDR3 length: 13 residues. The CDR3 sequence is CASSRTSNTEAFF. DNA for the CDR3: TGTGCCAGCAGTCGGACAAGCAACACTGAAGCTTTCTTT.

This clonotype was counted a few times. The gene calls are TRBV4-3 and TRBJ2-6, with D possibly being TRBD2 (6 bases). Deletions cut 0 bases from V and 2 bases from J, with 20 bases between. CDR1 is LGHNA, CDR2 YSLEER, per germline. CDR3 length: 20 amino acids. The CDR3 spells CASSQDRLEDYNAGANVLTF. CDR3 in DNA: TGCGCCAGCAGCCAAGATCGGCTTGAGGACTACAACGCTGGGGCCAACGTCCTGACTTTC.

This clonotype was counted a few times. The chain recombines TRBV7-9 with TRBJ2-7, with D hard to call. Germline CDR1 reads SEHNR; CDR2 reads FQNEAQ (reference sequence). V lost 1 base and J 13 bases, leaving 14 bases between the germline ends. The CDR3 is made up of 12 amino acids. CDR3 nucleotides: TGTGCCAGCAGCTTAGATAATGCGGCCTATTACTTC. Encoded protein: CASSLDNAAYYF.

This chain uses TRBV4-2 with TRBJ2-1, with 11 bases aligning to TRBD2. V was pared by 4 bases and J by 0 bases, with 14 bases of the junction left unmatched. The CDR3 totals 20 residues. CDR1 is LGHNA, CDR2 YNFKEQ, per germline. DNA for the CDR3: TGTGCCAGCAGCCGAGAAGCTAGCGGGGGGACCATTAGCTCCTACAATGAGCAGTTCTTC. Translating it yields CASSREASGGTISSYNEQFF.

The J gene is TRBJ2-1, the V gene TRBV7-9, with 9 bases matching TRBD1. The ends lost 6 bases at V and 6 bases at J; junction bases unmatched: 9. Germline loops: CDR1 SEHNR, CDR2 FQNEAQ (reference sequence). The CDR3 is made up of 15 amino acids. CDR3 amino acids: CASSSGTGRINEQFF. In DNA form, the CDR3 reads TGTGCCAGCAGTTCCGGGACAGGGAGAATCAATGAGCAGTTCTTC.

The rearrangement uses TRBV3-1 and TRBJ1-1; TRBD1 matches at 11 bases. CDR3 length equals 16 residues. V was clipped by 4 bases and J by 2 bases; unmatched bases: 6. Germline V lookup: CDR1 LGHDT, CDR2 YNNKEL (reference sequence). The CDR3 sequence is CASSRGQGAGNTEAFF. CDR3 DNA sequence: TGTGCCAGCAGCCGAGGACAGGGGGCGGGAAACACTGAAGCTTTCTTT.

The chain has TRBV12-3 or TRBV12-4 and TRBJ2-1, with 7 bases aligning to TRBD2. Trimming took 3 bases from V and 12 from J; bases not matched to a gene: 11. The CDR3 is 14 residues long. The CDR3 DNA sequence: TGTGCCAGCAGTTTCGGCCCCGGTGGGGGGGGGCAGTTCTTC. This sequence encodes CASSFGPGGGGQFF.

This clonotype showed up many times. The chain recombines TRBV20-1 with TRBJ2-3, with D perhaps TRBD1 or TRBD2 (6 bases each). Trimming removed 3 bases from V and 2 bases from J, with 12 bases in between. This CDR3 region has 14 residues. Germline CDR1 and CDR2: DFQATT and SNEGSKA (reference sequence). CDR3 sequence reads: CSARRDKITDTQYF. DNA of the CDR3: TGCAGTGCTAGGCGGGACAAGATCACAGATACGCAGTATTTT.

This clonotype was detected only a few times. The CDR3 reads CASSPSTGWANEQFF. CDR3 nucleotide sequence: TGTGCCAGCTCACCCTCGACAGGGTGGGCCAATGAGCAGTTCTTC. V and J are TRBV18 and TRBJ2-1; 7 positions agree with TRBD1. V shed 3 bases, J shed 6 bases, and the junction held 8 bases outside the gene matches. The CDR3 has 15 amino acids. Germline-derived CDR1 and CDR2 are KGHSH and LQKENI.

There are a few counts of this clonotype. The chain combines TRBV15 with TRBJ2-5, with TRBD1 matching over 7 bases. V shed 3 bases, J shed 2 bases, and the junction held 6 bases outside the gene matches. Germline V CDR1 and CDR2: LNHNV, YYDKDF (reference sequence). The CDR3 sequence is 15 residues long. CDR3 amino acids: CATSSGTATQETQYF. The CDR3 DNA reads as TGTGCCACCAGCAGCGGGACAGCGACACAAGAGACCCAGTACTTC.

The CDR3 region has the DNA TGTGCCAGCAGCTTGGGGGCAGGGACGAGCTCCTACGAGCAGTACTTC. It encodes CASSLGAGTSSYEQYF. The rearrangement uses TRBV5-5 and TRBJ2-7, with D perhaps TRBD1 or TRBD2 (5 bases each). This CDR3 is built from 16 residues. Germline V gives CDR1 SGHKS, CDR2 YYEKEE (reference sequence). V was trimmed by 0 bases and J by 0 bases, leaving 13 bases between them.

Concerning this clonotype: The junction and the germline gene differ at one end; a read error may be behind it. The V call is TRBV2, the J call TRBJ2-4; 9 bases match TRBD2. The CDR3 has 13 amino acids. Germline V gives CDR1 SNHLY, CDR2 FYNNEI. CDR3 region: CASSPSRASGANF. The CDR3 nucleotides are TGTGCCAGCAGCCCAAGTCGGGCTAGCGGGGCCAACTTC.

The table lists this clonotype with a few counts. The chain couples TRBV27 to TRBJ2-3; TRBD2 agrees at 8 bases. V lost 2 bases and J lost 0; bases outside the gene matches: 13. The germline V gene has CDR1 MNHEY and CDR2 SMNVEV (reference sequence). This CDR3 has 19 residues. The DNA of the CDR3 is TGTGCCAGCAGTTTAACTAGCGGTTCTCCGTGGACTAGCACAGATACGCAGTATTTT. Its translation: CASSLTSGSPWTSTDTQYF.

This chain uses TRBV6-1 with TRBJ1-3; no firm D call. The germline gives CDR1 MNHNS, CDR2 SASEGT. V dropped 5 bases and J dropped 0 bases, with 11 bases sitting between them. The CDR3 totals 15 residues. The CDR3 sequence: CASSKGFISGNTIYF. The DNA for the CDR3 is TGTGCCAGCAGTAAGGGTTTTATCTCTGGAAACACCATATATTTT.

The chain is built from TRBV18 and TRBJ2-5, with D possibly matching TRBD2 (6 bases). From germline, CDR1 is KGHSH and CDR2 LQKENI. The CDR3 is 15 amino acids. The V end lost 1 base, the J end lost 8 bases, and 17 bases lay between the germline ends. This CDR3 is CASSPRRTGESTQYF. The CDR3 DNA reads as TGTGCCAGCTCACCACGCCGTACGGGAGAGAGTACCCAGTACTTC.

This chain connects TRBV6-4 to TRBJ1-2; 8 bases line up with TRBD1. V lost 5 bases, J lost 3 bases, and 11 bases stayed unmatched. Germline-derived CDR1 and CDR2 are MRHNA and SNTAGT. The CDR3 is made up of 16 amino acids. CDR3 DNA: TGTGCCAGCAGTCCGACCCCAGGGGGCTATGACTATGGCTACACCTTC. Translated, it gives CASSPTPGGYDYGYTF.

This chain uses TRBV25-1 with TRBJ2-1; D is ambiguous. The CDR3 runs to 13 residues. Trimming pared 6 bases from V and 4 bases from J, leaving 10 bases between. Germline V gene lookup returns CDR1 MGHDK and CDR2 SYGVNS. The CDR3 region has the DNA TGTGCCAGCAGGGATACCTTGTACAATGAGCAGTTCTTC. The encoded protein is CASRDTLYNEQFF.

This clonotype showed up just a few times. Just one base apart from a much larger clone, this may be a read error. The CDR3 nucleotides read TGTGCCAGCAGTTTTCACAATGAGCAGTTCTTC. This codes for CASSFHNEQFF. The J gene is TRBJ2-1, the V gene TRBV12-3 or TRBV12-4, with D unclear. Deletions cut 3 bases from V and 5 bases from J, with 2 bases between. This CDR3 is built from 11 residues.

Only a few counts were recorded for this clonotype. The genes are TRBV5-1 and TRBJ2-1, with D uncertain. Deletions cut 5 bases from V and 5 bases from J, with 5 bases between. The CDR3 runs 11 residues. Germline V CDR1 and CDR2: SGHRS, YFSETQ. CDR3 loop: CASSHDNEQFF. In DNA, the CDR3 is TGCGCCAGCAGTCATGACAATGAGCAGTTCTTC.

This clonotype was seen ten or more times. The chain recombines TRBV12-3 or TRBV12-4 with TRBJ1-4, with D unclear. The V and J ends lost 3 bases and 7 bases respectively, with 6 bases between them. The CDR3 extends over 12 amino acids. The chain's CDR3 is CASSFVSEKLFF. CDR3 sequence (DNA): TGTGCCAGCAGTTTTGTCAGTGAAAAACTGTTTTTT.

This chain joins TRBV7-3 and TRBJ2-7, with 9 positions matching TRBD2. The CDR3 has 14 amino acids. Germline V CDR1 and CDR2: SGHTA, FQGTGA. The V and J ends lost 4 bases and 2 bases, in that order; junction bases with no gene match: 3. The CDR3, as DNA: TGTGCCAGCAGCTCCCTAGCGGGACCCTACGAGCAGTACTTC. Translated, it gives CASSSLAGPYEQYF.

The V call is TRBV29-1, the J call TRBJ1-1; D unclear. The V end lost 3 bases, the J end lost 12 bases, and 11 bases lay between the germline ends. CDR1 SQVTM and CDR2 ANQGSEA come from the germline V gene. CDR3 length equals 10 residues. The CDR3 DNA sequence: TGCAGCGTTGATACAATAGGGCCTTTCTTT. Encoded protein: CSVDTIGPFF.

This clonotype was seen repeatedly, ten times or more. The chain is built from TRBV5-1 and TRBJ2-5; possible D gene TRBD2, 7 bases. Trimming stripped 4 bases from V and 5 bases from J, with 9 bases between. Germline CDR1 reads SGHRS; CDR2 reads YFSETQ. The length of the CDR3 is 12 residues. The DNA for the CDR3 is TGCGCCAGCAGCGGGGGGGCGGAGACCCAGTACTTC. It codes for CASSGGAETQYF.

This chain joins TRBV27 and TRBJ2-7; 7 nucleotides match TRBD2. The germline V gene encodes CDR1 MNHEY and CDR2 SMNVEV (reference sequence). The CDR3 is 14 residues long. V was pared by 2 bases and J by 4 bases, with 5 bases of the junction left unmatched. The CDR3 sequence: CASSLISGYYEQYF. Here the CDR3 DNA reads TGTGCCAGCAGTTTAATTAGCGGGTATTACGAGCAGTACTTC.

This chain's CDR3 is CASTTRTDPYEQYF. The CDR3 DNA is TGTGCCAGCACTACTAGAACAGACCCTTACGAGCAGTACTTC. The chain carries TRBV7-2 and TRBJ2-7; perhaps TRBD2 as D (5 bases). The germline V gene has CDR1 SGHTA and CDR2 FQGNSA. This CDR3 is 14 amino acids long. With 7 bases removed from V and 4 bases from J, the gap between germline ends came to 17 bases.

The CDR3, as DNA: TGTGCCAGCAGCCAAGGACTAGCGGGAGTAGGAGAGACCCAGTACTTC. It specifies CASSQGLAGVGETQYF. The V call is TRBV3-1, the J call TRBJ2-5; 12 bases align to TRBD2. Germline assignment: CDR1 LGHDT and CDR2 YNNKEL (reference sequence). There are 16 residues in the CDR3. Trimming cost V 1 base and J 4 bases; bases outside gene matches: 4.

This clonotype was picked up a small number of times. This chain uses TRBV6-2 or TRBV6-3 with TRBJ1-5; D uncertain. The CDR3 extends over 15 amino acids. CDR1 MNHEY and CDR2 SVGEGT come from the germline V gene. V was cut by 6 bases and J by 4 bases, with 16 bases left in between. DNA of the CDR3: TGTGCCAGCAGCCCGATGGCGAGCGTTAATCAGCCCCAGCATTTT. This encodes CASSPMASVNQPQHF.

The V call is TRBV6-2 or TRBV6-3, the J call TRBJ1-5; TRBD1 might be the D (6 bases). The CDR3 contains 14 residues. Germline CDR1 reads MNHEY; CDR2 reads SVGEGT. Trimming took off 0 bases at V and 7 bases at J, with 10 bases between the two ends. The DNA for the CDR3 is TGTGCCAGCAGTTACTCGGGGCAGGGGCAGCCCCAGCATTTT. Translated: CASSYSGQGQPQHF.

The chain has TRBV11-2 and TRBJ2-1; possibly TRBD2 for D (5 bases). The CDR3 is 11 amino acids. Trimming removed 8 bases from V and 8 bases from J, with 10 bases in between. Germline CDR1 and CDR2: SGHAT and FQNNGV. For the CDR3, the DNA is TGTGCCAGCGAGGGATGGGATGAGCAGTTCTTC. Its translation: CASEGWDEQFF.